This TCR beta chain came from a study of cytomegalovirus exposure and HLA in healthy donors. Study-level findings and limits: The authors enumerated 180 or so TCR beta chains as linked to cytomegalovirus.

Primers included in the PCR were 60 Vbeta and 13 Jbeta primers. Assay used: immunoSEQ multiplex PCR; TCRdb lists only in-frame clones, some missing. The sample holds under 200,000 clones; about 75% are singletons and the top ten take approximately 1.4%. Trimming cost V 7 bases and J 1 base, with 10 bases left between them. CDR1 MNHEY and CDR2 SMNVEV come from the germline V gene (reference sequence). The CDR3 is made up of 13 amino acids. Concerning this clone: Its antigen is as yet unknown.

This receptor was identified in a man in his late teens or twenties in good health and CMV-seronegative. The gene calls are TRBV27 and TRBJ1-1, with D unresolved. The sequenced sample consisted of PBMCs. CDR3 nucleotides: TGTGCCAGCAAGCGTCTAGAGAACACTGAAGCTTTCTTT. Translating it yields CASKRLENTEAFF.